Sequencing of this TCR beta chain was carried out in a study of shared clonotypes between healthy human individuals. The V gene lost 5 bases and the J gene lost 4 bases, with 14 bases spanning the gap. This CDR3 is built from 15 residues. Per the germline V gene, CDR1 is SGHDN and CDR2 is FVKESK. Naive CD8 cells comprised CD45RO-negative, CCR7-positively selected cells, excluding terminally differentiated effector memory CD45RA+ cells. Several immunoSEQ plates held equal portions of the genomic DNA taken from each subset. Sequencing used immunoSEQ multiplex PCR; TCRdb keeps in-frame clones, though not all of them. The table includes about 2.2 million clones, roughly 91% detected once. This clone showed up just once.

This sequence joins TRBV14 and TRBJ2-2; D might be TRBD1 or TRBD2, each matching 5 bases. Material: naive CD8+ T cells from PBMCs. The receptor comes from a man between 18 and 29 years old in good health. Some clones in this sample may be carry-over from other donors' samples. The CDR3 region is CASSTRGLGTGELFF. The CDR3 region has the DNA TGTGCCAGCAGCACCCGGGGCCTGGGCACCGGGGAGCTGTTTTTT. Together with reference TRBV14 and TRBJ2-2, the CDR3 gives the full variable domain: EAGVTQFPSHSVIEKGQTVTLRCDPISGHDNLYWYRRVMGKEIKFLLHFVKESKQDESGMPNNRFLAERTGGTYSTLKVQPAELEDSGVYFCASSTRGLGTGELFFGEGSRLTVL.